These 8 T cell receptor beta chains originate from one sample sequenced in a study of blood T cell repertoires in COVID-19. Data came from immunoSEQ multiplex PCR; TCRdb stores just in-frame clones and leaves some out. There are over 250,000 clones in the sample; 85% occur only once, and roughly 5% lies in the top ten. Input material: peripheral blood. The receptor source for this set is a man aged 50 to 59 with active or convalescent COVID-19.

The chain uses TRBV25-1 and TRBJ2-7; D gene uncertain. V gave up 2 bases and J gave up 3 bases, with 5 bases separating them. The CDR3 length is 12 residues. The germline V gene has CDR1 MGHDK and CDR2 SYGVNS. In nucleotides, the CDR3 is TGTGCCAGCAGTGAAGAACTCTACGAGCAGTACTTC. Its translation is CASSEELYEQYF.

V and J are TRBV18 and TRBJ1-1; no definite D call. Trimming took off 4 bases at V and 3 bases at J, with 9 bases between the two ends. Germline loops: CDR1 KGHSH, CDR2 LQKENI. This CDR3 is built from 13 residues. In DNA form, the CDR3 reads TGTGCCAGCTCACTAATCCGGGACACTGAAGCTTTCTTT. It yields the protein CASSLIRDTEAFF.

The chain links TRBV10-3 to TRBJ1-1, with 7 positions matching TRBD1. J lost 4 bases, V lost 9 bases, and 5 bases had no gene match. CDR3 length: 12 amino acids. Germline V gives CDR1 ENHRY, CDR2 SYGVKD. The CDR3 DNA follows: TGTGCCATGGGGGACAGTGGCACTGAAGCTTTCTTT. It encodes CAMGDSGTEAFF.

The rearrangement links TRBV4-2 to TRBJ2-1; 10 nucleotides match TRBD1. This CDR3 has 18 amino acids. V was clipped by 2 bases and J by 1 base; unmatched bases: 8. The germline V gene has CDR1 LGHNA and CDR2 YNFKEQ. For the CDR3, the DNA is TGTGCCAGCAGCCAAATAGGACAGGGGGAAGTGTCCTACAATGAGCAGTTCTTC. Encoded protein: CASSQIGQGEVSYNEQFF.

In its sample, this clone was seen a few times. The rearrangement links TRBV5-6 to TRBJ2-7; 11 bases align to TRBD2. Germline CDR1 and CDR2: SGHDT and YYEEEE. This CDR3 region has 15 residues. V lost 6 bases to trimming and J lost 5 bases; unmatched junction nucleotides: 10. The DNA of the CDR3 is TGTGCCAGCATCCTGTTAGCGGGAGGGCCTGACGAGCAGTACTTC. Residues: CASILLAGGPDEQYF.

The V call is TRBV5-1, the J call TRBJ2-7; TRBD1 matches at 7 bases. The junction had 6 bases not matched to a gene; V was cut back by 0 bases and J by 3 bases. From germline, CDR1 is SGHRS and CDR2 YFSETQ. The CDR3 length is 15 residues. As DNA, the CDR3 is TGCGCCAGCAGCTTGGACAGGGGCAAGGTCTACGAGCAGTACTTC. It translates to CASSLDRGKVYEQYF.

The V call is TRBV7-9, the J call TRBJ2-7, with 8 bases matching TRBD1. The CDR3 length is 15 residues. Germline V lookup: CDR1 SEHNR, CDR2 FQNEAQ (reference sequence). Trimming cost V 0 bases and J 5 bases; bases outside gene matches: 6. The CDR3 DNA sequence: TGTGCCAGCAGCTTAGCGGACAGGGTGACGCACGAGCAGTACTTC. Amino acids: CASSLADRVTHEQYF.

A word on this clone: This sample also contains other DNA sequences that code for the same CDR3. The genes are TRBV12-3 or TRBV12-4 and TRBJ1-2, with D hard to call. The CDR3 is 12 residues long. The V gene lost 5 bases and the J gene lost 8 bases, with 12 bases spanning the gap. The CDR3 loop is CASSPSPGGYTF. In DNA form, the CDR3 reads TGTGCCAGCAGTCCAAGCCCGGGGGGCTACACCTTC.